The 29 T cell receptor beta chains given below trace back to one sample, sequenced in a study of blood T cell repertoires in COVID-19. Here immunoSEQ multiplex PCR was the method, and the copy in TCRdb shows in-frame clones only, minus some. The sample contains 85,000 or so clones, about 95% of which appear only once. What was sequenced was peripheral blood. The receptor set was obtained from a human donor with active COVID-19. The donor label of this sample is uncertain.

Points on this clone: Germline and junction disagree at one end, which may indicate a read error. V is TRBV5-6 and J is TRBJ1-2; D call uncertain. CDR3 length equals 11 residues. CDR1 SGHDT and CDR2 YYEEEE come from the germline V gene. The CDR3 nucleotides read TGTGCCAGCAGCTTTGAACGGAGAGCCCTCTTC. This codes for CASSFERRALF.

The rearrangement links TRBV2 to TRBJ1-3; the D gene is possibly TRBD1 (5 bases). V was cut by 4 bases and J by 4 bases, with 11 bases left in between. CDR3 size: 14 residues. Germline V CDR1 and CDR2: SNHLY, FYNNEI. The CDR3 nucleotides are TGTGCCAGCAGTGTAGACAGAACGGGAAACACCATATATTTT. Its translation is CASSVDRTGNTIYF.

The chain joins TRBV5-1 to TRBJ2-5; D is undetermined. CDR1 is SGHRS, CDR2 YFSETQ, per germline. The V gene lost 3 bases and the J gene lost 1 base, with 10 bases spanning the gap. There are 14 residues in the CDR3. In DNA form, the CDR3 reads TGCGCCAGCAGCTCCCCCGGGTCCCAAGAGACCCAGTACTTC. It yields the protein CASSSPGSQETQYF.

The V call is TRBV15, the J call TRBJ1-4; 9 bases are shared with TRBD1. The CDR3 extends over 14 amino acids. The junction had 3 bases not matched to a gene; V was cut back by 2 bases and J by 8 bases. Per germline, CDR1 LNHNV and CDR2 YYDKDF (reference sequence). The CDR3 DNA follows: TGTGCCACCAGCAGACGGACAGGGGAGGAAAAACTGTTTTTT. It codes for CATSRRTGEEKLFF.

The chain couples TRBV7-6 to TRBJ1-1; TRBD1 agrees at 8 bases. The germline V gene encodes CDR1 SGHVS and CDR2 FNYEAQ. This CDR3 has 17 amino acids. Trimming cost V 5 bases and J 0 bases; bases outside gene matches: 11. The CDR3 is CASSTGQGLSMNTEAFF. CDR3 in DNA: TGTGCCAGCAGCACCGGACAGGGCCTAAGCATGAACACTGAAGCTTTCTTT.

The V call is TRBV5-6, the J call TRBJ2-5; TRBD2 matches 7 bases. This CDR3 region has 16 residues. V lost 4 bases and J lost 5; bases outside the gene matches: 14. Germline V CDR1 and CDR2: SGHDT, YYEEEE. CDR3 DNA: TGTGCCAGCAGCGAGACCGGGACTACAAAGGGGGAGACCCAGTACTTC. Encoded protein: CASSETGTTKGETQYF.

CDR3 in DNA: TGTGCCAGCAGTGACGGGATAGCGGGGCTGAATGAGCAGTTCTTC. Amino acid sequence: CASSDGIAGLNEQFF. The chain combines TRBV6-4 with TRBJ2-1, with 8 bases lining up with TRBD2. The CDR3 covers 15 residues. CDR1 and CDR2 (germline): MRHNA, SNTAGT. V gave up 2 bases and J gave up 7 bases; unmatched junction bases: 7.

DNA for the CDR3: TGTGCCAGTAGTATTGGACGGGGCCAAGAGACCCAGTACTTC. This gives the protein CASSIGRGQETQYF. The chain recombines TRBV19 with TRBJ2-5; D is possibly TRBD2 (5 bases). Germline CDR1 LNHDA, CDR2 SQIVND (reference sequence). The V end lost 3 bases, the J end lost 1 base, and 9 bases lay between the germline ends. CDR3 length: 14 amino acids. Full variable domain (outside the CDR3, taken from reference TRBV19 and TRBJ2-5): DGGITQSPKYLFRKEGQNVTLSCEQNLNHDAMYWYRQDPGQGLRLIYYSQIVNDFQKGDIAEGYSVSREKKESFPLTVTSAQKNPTAFYLCASSIGRGQETQYFGPGTRLLVL.

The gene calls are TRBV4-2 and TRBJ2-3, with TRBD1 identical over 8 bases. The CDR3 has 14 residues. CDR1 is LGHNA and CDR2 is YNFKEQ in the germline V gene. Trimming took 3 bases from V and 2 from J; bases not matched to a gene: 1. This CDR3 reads CASSHQGATDTQYF. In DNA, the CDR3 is TGTGCCAGCAGCCACCAGGGGGCCACAGATACGCAGTATTTT.

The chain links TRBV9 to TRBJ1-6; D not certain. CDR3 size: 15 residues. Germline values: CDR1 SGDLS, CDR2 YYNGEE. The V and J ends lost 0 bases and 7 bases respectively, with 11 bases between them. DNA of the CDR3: TGTGCCAGCAGCGTAGAGTTGGAGGCCAATTCACCCCTCCACTTT. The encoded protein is CASSVELEANSPLHF.

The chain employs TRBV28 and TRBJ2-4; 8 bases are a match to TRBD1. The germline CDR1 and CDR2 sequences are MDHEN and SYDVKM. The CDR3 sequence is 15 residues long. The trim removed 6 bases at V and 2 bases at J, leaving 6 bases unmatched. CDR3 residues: CASRSTGAPKNIQYF. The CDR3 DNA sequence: TGTGCCAGCAGGTCGACAGGGGCCCCCAAAAACATTCAGTACTTC.

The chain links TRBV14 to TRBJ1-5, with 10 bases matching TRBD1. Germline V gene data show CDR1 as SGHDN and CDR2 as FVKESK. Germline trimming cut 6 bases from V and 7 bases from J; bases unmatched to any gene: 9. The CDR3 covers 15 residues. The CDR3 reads CASSLGTGVGQPQHF. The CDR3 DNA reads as TGTGCCAGCAGTCTCGGGACAGGGGTTGGGCAGCCCCAGCATTTT.

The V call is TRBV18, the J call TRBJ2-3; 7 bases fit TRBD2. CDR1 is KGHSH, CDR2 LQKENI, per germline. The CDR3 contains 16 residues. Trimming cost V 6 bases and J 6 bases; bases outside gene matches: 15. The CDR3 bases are TGTGCCAGCTCGCTATTGGCTAGCGGTGCTGGGGATACGCAGTATTTT. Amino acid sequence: CASSLLASGAGDTQYF.

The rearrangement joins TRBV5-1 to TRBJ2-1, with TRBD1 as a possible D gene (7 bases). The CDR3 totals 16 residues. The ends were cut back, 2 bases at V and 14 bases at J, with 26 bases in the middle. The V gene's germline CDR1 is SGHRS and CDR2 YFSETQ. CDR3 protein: CASSFDGQDEPGGKFF. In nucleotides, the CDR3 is TGCGCCAGCAGCTTCGATGGACAGGACGAGCCTGGGGGGAAGTTCTTC.

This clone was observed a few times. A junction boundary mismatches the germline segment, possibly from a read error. Here the CDR3 DNA reads TGTGCCAGCAGTTTAGCGGGAGGGCCCCCCGGGGAGCTGTTTTTT. Its translation is CASSLAGGPPGELFF. V gene TRBV7-9 combines with J gene TRBJ2-2, with 11 positions matching TRBD2. Germline values: CDR1 SEHNR, CDR2 FQNEAQ (reference sequence). The CDR3 covers 15 residues.

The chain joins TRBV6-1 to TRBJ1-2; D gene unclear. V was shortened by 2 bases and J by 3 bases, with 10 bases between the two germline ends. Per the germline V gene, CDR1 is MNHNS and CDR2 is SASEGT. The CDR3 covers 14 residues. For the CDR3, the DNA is TGTGCCAGCAGTGAATCCGGGGTTCACTATGGCTACACCTTC. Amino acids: CASSESGVHYGYTF.

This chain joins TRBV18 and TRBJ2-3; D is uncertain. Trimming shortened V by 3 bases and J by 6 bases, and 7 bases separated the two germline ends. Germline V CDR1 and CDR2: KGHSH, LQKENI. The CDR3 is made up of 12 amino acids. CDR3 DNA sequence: TGTGCCAGCTCACCGCTCCGGGATACGCAGTATTTT. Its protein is CASSPLRDTQYF.

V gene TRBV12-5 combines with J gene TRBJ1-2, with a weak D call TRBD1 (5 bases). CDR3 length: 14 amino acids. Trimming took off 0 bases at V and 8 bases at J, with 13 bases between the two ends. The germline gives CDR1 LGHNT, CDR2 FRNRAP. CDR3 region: CASGLVPDSWGYTF. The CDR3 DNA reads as TGTGCTAGTGGTTTGGTACCAGACAGCTGGGGCTACACCTTC.

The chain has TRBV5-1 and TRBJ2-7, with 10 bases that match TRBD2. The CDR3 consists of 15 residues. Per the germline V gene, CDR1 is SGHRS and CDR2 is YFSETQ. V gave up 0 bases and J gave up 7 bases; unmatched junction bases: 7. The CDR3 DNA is TGCGCCAGCAGCTTGGTAGCGGGGGGTTCGTGGGAGCAGTACTTC. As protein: CASSLVAGGSWEQYF. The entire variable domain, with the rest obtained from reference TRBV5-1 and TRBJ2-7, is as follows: KAGVTQTPRYLIKTRGQQVTLSCSPISGHRSVSWYQQTPGQGLQFLFEYFSETQRNKGNFPGRFSGRQFSNSRSEMNVSTLELGDSALYLCASSLVAGGSWEQYFGPGTRLTVT.

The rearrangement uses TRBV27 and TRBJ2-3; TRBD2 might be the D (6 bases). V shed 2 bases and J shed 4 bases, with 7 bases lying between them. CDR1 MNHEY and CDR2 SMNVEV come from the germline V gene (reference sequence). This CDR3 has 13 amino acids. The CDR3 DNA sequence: TGTGCCAGCAGTTTAACGGGGGCAGATACGCAGTATTTT. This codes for CASSLTGADTQYF.

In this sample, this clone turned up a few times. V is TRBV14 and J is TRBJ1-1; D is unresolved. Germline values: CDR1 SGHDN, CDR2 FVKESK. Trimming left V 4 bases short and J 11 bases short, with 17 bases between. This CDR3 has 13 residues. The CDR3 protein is CASSPDRKTEAFF. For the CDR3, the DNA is TGTGCCAGCAGCCCCGATAGGAAAACGGAGGCTTTCTTT.

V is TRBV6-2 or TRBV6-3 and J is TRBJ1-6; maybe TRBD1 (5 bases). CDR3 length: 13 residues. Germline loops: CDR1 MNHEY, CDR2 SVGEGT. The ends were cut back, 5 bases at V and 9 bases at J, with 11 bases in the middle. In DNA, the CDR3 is TGTGCCAGCAGTCAGGGCTTTACTTCACCCCTCCACTTT. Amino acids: CASSQGFTSPLHF.

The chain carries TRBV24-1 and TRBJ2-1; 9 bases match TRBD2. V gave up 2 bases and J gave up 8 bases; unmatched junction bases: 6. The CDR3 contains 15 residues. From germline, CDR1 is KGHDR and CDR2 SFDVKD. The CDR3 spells CATSDYQRGVDEQFF. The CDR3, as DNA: TGTGCCACCAGTGATTACCAGCGGGGGGTGGATGAGCAGTTCTTC.

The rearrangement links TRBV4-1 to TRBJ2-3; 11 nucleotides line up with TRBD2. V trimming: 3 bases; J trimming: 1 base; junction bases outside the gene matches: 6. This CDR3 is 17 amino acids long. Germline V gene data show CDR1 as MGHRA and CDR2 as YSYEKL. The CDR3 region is CASSQRIAGGGTDTQYF. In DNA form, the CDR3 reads TGCGCCAGCAGCCAGAGGATAGCGGGGGGGGGCACAGATACGCAGTATTTT.

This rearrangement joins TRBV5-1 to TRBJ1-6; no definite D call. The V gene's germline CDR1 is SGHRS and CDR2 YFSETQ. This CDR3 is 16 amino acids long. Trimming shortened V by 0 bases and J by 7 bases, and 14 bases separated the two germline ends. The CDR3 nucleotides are TGCGCCAGCAGCTTGGATGGGAGTCCCCCCAATTCACCCCTCCACTTT. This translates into CASSLDGSPPNSPLHF.

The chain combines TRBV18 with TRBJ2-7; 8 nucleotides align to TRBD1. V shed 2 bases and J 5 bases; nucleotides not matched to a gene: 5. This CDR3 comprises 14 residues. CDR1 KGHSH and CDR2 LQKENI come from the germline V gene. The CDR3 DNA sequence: TGTGCCAGCTCACCAGTGGACAGGGTCCACGAGCAGTACTTC. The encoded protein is CASSPVDRVHEQYF.

The CDR3 coding sequence is TGTGCCAGCAGTGAAGCCGGGGGGTGGGGCTACACCTTC. Translated, it gives CASSEAGGWGYTF. The chain is built from TRBV25-1 and TRBJ1-2; a weak D match, TRBD1 (5 bases). V lost 2 bases to trimming and J lost 8 bases, with 12 bases between them. This CDR3 is 13 amino acids long. Germline V gives CDR1 MGHDK, CDR2 SYGVNS.

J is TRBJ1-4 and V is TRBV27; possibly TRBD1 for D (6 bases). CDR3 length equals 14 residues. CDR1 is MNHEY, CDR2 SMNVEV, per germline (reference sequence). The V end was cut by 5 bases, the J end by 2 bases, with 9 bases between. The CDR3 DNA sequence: TGTGCCAGCAGTATCAGGGGTACTAATGAAAAACTGTTTTTT. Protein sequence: CASSIRGTNEKLFF.

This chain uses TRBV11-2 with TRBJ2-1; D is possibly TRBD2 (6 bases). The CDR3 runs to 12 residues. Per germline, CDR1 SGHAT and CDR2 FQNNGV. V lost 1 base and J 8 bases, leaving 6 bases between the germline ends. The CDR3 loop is CASSLASDEQFF. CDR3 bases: TGTGCCAGCAGCTTAGCTAGCGATGAGCAGTTCTTC.